The clone carrying this TCR beta chain came up once. In the original workflow: Reference gene primers were amplified, and this amplification served to estimate nucleated cell counts. Assay: immunoSEQ multiplex PCR; the TCRdb copy retains only in-frame clones and omits some. Clone size and the V and J calls come from that table; the DNA yielded D and trimming. The sample lists around 190,000 clones; 89% were seen once. J lost 5 bases, V lost 6 bases, and 3 bases had no gene match. CDR3 length equals 15 residues. Germline values: CDR1 LGHNA, CDR2 YNFKEQ. This entry belongs to a study of blood T cell repertoires in COVID-19. As for the study in general: From the United States, Italy and Spain came samples of acute and convalescent COVID-19. T cells, B-cell-depleted T cells, or PBMCs supplied cDNA or gDNA.

Sequencing was performed on peripheral blood. The receptor was derived from a man between 18 and 29 years old who had recovered from COVID-19. The chain employs TRBV4-2 and TRBJ2-1; TRBD2 agrees at 14 bases. CDR3 sequence reads: CASSLTSGGDNEQFF. The CDR3 nucleotides are TGTGCCAGCAGTCTGACTAGCGGGGGGGACAATGAGCAGTTCTTC.